The present entry profiles one T cell receptor (beta chain) with its context. TCRdb reprocessed the reads with MiXCR, giving one entry per CDR3 protein. Altogether around 88,000 distinct CDR3 sequences are present, around a third being singletons, with the ten largest covering 2% to 2.5%. These data originate in a study of type 1 regulatory T cells. Losses at the gene ends were 2 bases for V and 14 bases for J; bases not matched to a gene: 11. This CDR3 has 15 amino acids. Per the germline V gene, CDR1 is SGHDN and CDR2 is FVKESK. Sequencing was done on a sample of CD4+ T cells, either the whole sample or a sorted fraction (not recorded which). This receptor was identified in a human donor in good health. The J gene is TRBJ1-6, the V gene TRBV14, with 8 bases matching TRBD1. The CDR3 region is CASSQQQGGGGTLHF. The CDR3 coding sequence is TGTGCCAGCAGCCAACAACAGGGGGGCGGTGGAACCCTCCACTTT.